A selection of T cell receptor beta chains follows, all from one sample in a study of blood T cell repertoires in COVID-19. Sequenced by immunoSEQ multiplex PCR; TCRdb stores in-frame clones only, minus some. The table records some 78,000 clones, roughly 90% of them present only once. Sequencing input: peripheral blood. The source is an elderly woman with active or convalescent COVID-19. Each CDR3 is given with its conserved first and last residue. The order of the fields is CDR3 protein, CDR3 DNA, clone size, V gene, J gene, D gene. D genes are given only for firm matches. Clone size, where shown, is once, few, many, or a class for clones that have expanded.

CASGLRGYPDLPDTQYF	TGTGCTAGTGGTTTGCGAGGGTACCCCGACTTACCAGATACGCAGTATTTT	NA	TRBV12-5	TRBJ2-3	NA
CASSHPGSLADTQYF	TGTGCCAGCAGCCACCCCGGGTCCCTTGCAGATACGCAGTATTTT	NA	TRBV3-1/TRBV3-2	TRBJ2-3	NA
CASSQARGSTNEKLFF	TGTGCCAGCAGCCAGGCCAGGGGCTCAACTAATGAAAAACTGTTTTTT	NA	TRBV3-1/TRBV3-2	TRBJ1-4	NA
CAGRGSSGNTIYF	TGTGCCGGCAGGGGGAGCTCTGGAAACACCATATATTTT	NA	TRBV28	TRBJ1-3	TRBD1
CASSRGGTYEQYF	TGTGCCAGTAGTAGGGGGGGGACCTACGAGCAGTACTTC	NA	TRBV19	TRBJ2-7	TRBD2
CAISSGRFLSTDTQYF	TGTGCCATTTCAAGCGGGAGGTTCCTTAGCACAGATACGCAGTATTTT	NA	TRBV10-3	TRBJ2-3	TRBD2
CAISEGTGLHCTF	TGTGCCATCAGTGAGGGGACAGGGTTACATTGCACCTTC	NA	TRBV10-3	TRBJ1-2	TRBD1
CASSIGGTLYQETQYF	TGTGCCAGTAGTATAGGGGGGACACTGTACCAAGAGACCCAGTACTTC	NA	TRBV19	TRBJ2-5	NA
CSASILLAHYEQYF	TGCAGTGCTAGTATCCTCCTGGCCCACTACGAGCAGTACTTC	NA	TRBV20-1	TRBJ2-7	NA
CASSGQTYTGELFF	TGCGCCAGCAGCGGCCAGACTTACACCGGGGAGCTGTTTTTT	NA	TRBV5-1	TRBJ2-2	NA
CASSVEQGWGEQFF	TGTGCCAGCAGCGTAGAGCAGGGATGGGGTGAGCAGTTCTTC	NA	TRBV9	TRBJ2-1	NA
CASSLGFRAGEQFF	TGTGCCAGCAGCTTAGGTTTCAGGGCTGGGGAGCAGTTCTTC	NA	TRBV11-1	TRBJ2-1	NA
CASSVDYTGELFF	TGTGCCAGCAGCGTAGACTACACCGGGGAGCTGTTTTTT	NA	TRBV9	TRBJ2-2	NA
CASRPGQGIGGYTF	TGTGCCAGCAGACCGGGACAGGGGATCGGTGGCTACACCTTC	NA	TRBV27	TRBJ1-2	TRBD1
CASSSGGSGTDTQYF	TGTGCCAGCAGCTCAGGGGGCTCGGGCACAGATACGCAGTATTTT	few	TRBV5-4	TRBJ2-3	TRBD1
CASSLARNYGYTF	TGTGCCAGCAGTTTGGCCAGAAACTATGGCTACACCTTC	NA	TRBV28	TRBJ1-2	NA
CASSLDPRGTDTQYF	TGTGCCAGCAGCTTAGATCCCCGGGGTACAGATACGCAGTATTTT	NA	TRBV11-2	TRBJ2-3	NA
CASSSYPEAFF	TGTGCCAGCAGTTCCTATCCTGAAGCTTTCTTT	NA	TRBV28	TRBJ1-1	NA
CASSLYRGQAFF	TGTGCCAGCAGTTTATACAGGGGGCAGGCTTTCTTT	NA	TRBV28	TRBJ1-1	TRBD1
CASSFGQGNGYTF	TGCGCCAGCAGCTTTGGACAGGGAAATGGCTACACCTTC	once	TRBV5-1	TRBJ1-2	TRBD1
CASSQNRGGNEQFF	TGTGCCAGCAGTCAAAATAGGGGAGGCAATGAGCAGTTCTTC	NA	TRBV7-9	TRBJ2-1	NA
CATSRDLSGNTDTQYF	TGTGCCACCAGCAGAGATCTCAGCGGGAACACAGATACGCAGTATTTT	NA	TRBV15	TRBJ2-3	TRBD2